This passage covers 18 T cell receptor beta chains from one sample sequenced in a study of T cells in women clearing cervical HPV infection. Repertoires were generated with immunoSEQ multiplex PCR, while TCRdb's copy carries only in-frame clones and drops some. In total, the table holds tens of thousands of clones. Sample: blood buffy coat. The receptors originated from a woman between 18 and 69 years old with a cervical HPV16 infection that either progressed to CIN3+ or cleared (not recorded which).

For this clone: The read comes to an end 3 residues before the CDR3 does, leaving the germline J gene to fill in the end. J is TRBJ2-6 and V is TRBV5-1, with TRBD2 identical over 7 bases. This CDR3 contains 17 residues. Germline V gene lookup returns CDR1 SGHRS and CDR2 YFSETQ. J gave up 2 bases and V 4 bases, and 9 bases lay outside the gene matches. CDR3 residues: CASSETRGLTGANVLTF. CDR3 DNA, as far as it was read: TGCGCCAGCAGCGAAACTAGGGGACTAACTGGGGCCAACGTC.

Turning to this clone: The DNA ends 3 residues before the CDR3 does, and the rest of the CDR3 is filled in from the germline J gene. The rearrangement links TRBV5-1 to TRBJ2-1, with 8 bases fitting TRBD2. The CDR3 totals 15 residues. In germline, CDR1 is SGHRS, CDR2 YFSETQ. Trimming cost V 3 bases and J 9 bases; bases outside gene matches: 11. The DNA read from the CDR3 is TGCGCCAGCAGCTCTGGGACTAGTACCTGGGTTGAG. Encoded protein: CASSSGTSTWVE. The entire CDR3 protein is CASSSGTSTWVEQFF.

Details on this clone: The missing CDR3 end, 3 residues past where the read stops, is filled in from the germline J gene. The chain links TRBV23-1 to TRBJ2-1; D unresolved. TRBV23-1 is an ORF for which the function is uncertain. V lost 3 bases and J lost 3, with 15 bases in between. The CDR3 runs 16 residues. The CDR3 loop reads CASSHKGSRVYNEQFF. The sequenced CDR3 bases are TGCGCCAGCAGTCATAAAGGCTCCCGGGTCTACAATGAG.

On this clone itself: From the germline J gene comes the end of the CDR3, since the read stops 3 residues before it. This sample also contains other DNA sequences that code for the same CDR3. The chain links TRBV7-9 to TRBJ1-1; 8 nucleotides align to TRBD1. Losses at the gene ends were 4 bases for V and 1 base for J; bases not matched to a gene: 2. The CDR3 spans 14 residues. Germline loops: CDR1 SEHNR, CDR2 FQNEAQ (reference sequence). The covered CDR3 bases are TGTGCCAGCAGCTCCGGACAGGGGAACACTGAA. Its translation is CASSSGQGNTE. The whole CDR3 reads CASSSGQGNTEAFF.

As regards this clone: The sequenced fragment ends 3 residues before the CDR3 boundary, so the rest is inferred from the germline J gene. The gene calls are TRBV19 and TRBJ2-4, with 9 bases matching TRBD1. The CDR3 is made up of 15 amino acids. CDR1 and CDR2 (germline): LNHDA, SQIVND (reference sequence). The covered CDR3 bases are TGTGCCACGATATACTCGACAGGGGGAGTATATGGT. Protein product: CATIYSTGGVYG. In full, the CDR3 is CATIYSTGGVYGQYF.

Remarks on this clone: The observed sequence ends 3 residues before the CDR3 terminus, with the missing tail filled in from the germline J gene. This chain connects TRBV20-1 to TRBJ2-2; 9 bases line up with TRBD1. CDR1 and CDR2 from the germline V gene are DFQATT and SNEGSKA (reference sequence). The CDR3 sequence is 15 residues long. The DNA read from the CDR3 is TGCAGTGCTAGTAATAACAGGGGGCAGGATGAAAAG. Residues: CSASNNRGQDEK. The complete CDR3 reads CSASNNRGQDEKLFF.

On this clone: Read coverage stops 3 residues before the CDR3 terminus; the germline J gene supplies the remainder. The V gene is TRBV6-1, the J gene TRBJ2-7; a possible D gene is TRBD1 (5 bases). The germline CDR1 and CDR2 sequences are MNHNS and SASEGT. This CDR3 has 13 amino acids. Trimming left V 4 bases short and J 4 bases short, with 11 bases between. The CDR3 loop is CASSAREGYEQYF. The DNA read from the CDR3 is TGTGCCAGCAGTGCCAGGGAAGGGTACGAG.

This chain's CDR3 is CASSLDSSSYEQYF. The CDR3 DNA, read in part, is TGTGCCAGCAGCTTGGACTCGAGCTCCTACGAG. The chain employs TRBV5-4 and TRBJ2-7; D remains ambiguous. The read finishes 3 residues shy of the CDR3 end, and the germline J gene is used to complete it. The germline V gene has CDR1 SGHNT and CDR2 YYREEE (reference sequence). The CDR3 runs 14 residues. The V end was cut by 0 bases, the J end by 0 bases, with 7 bases between.

The chain's CDR3 is CASSVRTENSPLHF. Partial CDR3 DNA: TGTGCCAGCAGTGTGCGGACAGAAAATTCACCC. The chain links TRBV6-1 to TRBJ1-6, with a weak D call TRBD1 (6 bases). From the germline J gene comes the end of the CDR3, since the read stops 3 residues before it. CDR3 size: 14 residues. Germline-derived CDR1 and CDR2 are MNHNS and SASEGT. Deletions cut 4 bases from V and 7 bases from J, with 11 bases between.

Points on this clone: The DNA ends 3 residues before the CDR3 does, and the rest of the CDR3 is filled in from the germline J gene. V is TRBV11-2 and J is TRBJ2-1, with D possibly being TRBD2 (6 bases). CDR3 length: 15 residues. Looked up from germline, CDR1 is SGHAT and CDR2 is FQNNGV. V was shortened by 8 bases and J by 3 bases, with 17 bases between the two germline ends. The CDR3 bases that were read are TGTGCCAGCGGCCCAGCGGGCGGCTACTACAATGAG. It encodes CASGPAGGYYNE. The entire CDR3 reads CASGPAGGYYNEQFF.

Worth noting for this clone: The CDR3 end lies 3 residues beyond the end of the read and is filled in from the germline J gene. The chain has TRBV20-1 and TRBJ2-7; 11 bases align to TRBD2. Per germline, CDR1 DFQATT and CDR2 SNEGSKA (reference sequence). The trim removed 3 bases at V and 5 bases at J, leaving 9 bases unmatched. This CDR3 is 15 amino acids long. CDR3 residues: CSASGSSGRLDEQYF. Incomplete CDR3 DNA: TGCAGTGCTAGTGGCTCTAGCGGGAGGTTGGACGAG.

Comments on this clone: The read falls 3 residues short of the CDR3 end, and the missing part is taken from the germline J gene. The genes are TRBV19 and TRBJ2-1; D is unresolved. V lost 0 bases and J lost 7, with 10 bases in between. Per the germline V gene, CDR1 is LNHDA and CDR2 is SQIVND (reference sequence). The CDR3 consists of 14 residues. The part of the CDR3 DNA that was read is TGTGCCAGTAGTATAGATGTACAAACGAATGAG. Translated: CASSIDVQTNE. The entire CDR3 sequence reads CASSIDVQTNEQFF.

Worth noting for this clone: The read ends 3 residues shy of where the CDR3 ends; the end is completed using the germline J gene. The chain combines TRBV14 with TRBJ2-3; D perhaps matches TRBD1 (6 bases). Germline loops: CDR1 SGHDN, CDR2 FVKESK. V was clipped by 4 bases and J by 4 bases, with 12 bases between them. The CDR3 totals 14 residues. The sequenced part of the CDR3 DNA is TGTGCCAGCAGCCTTATGAGGGGGTCAGATACG. Translated, it gives CASSLMRGSDT. In full, the CDR3 reads CASSLMRGSDTQYF.

As concerns this clone: The CDR3 extends 3 residues past the end of the read, so its final part is completed from the germline J gene. This chain connects TRBV29-1 to TRBJ2-7; 12 bases align to TRBD2. Germline assignment: CDR1 SQVTM and CDR2 ANQGSEA. V was clipped by 7 bases and J by 3 bases; unmatched bases: 10. This CDR3 has 15 residues. The part of the CDR3 DNA that was read is TGCAGCGCTGCCGGACTAGCGGGACCTAACTACGAG. The encoded protein is CSAAGLAGPNYE. From start to end, the CDR3 is CSAAGLAGPNYEQYF.

A remark on this clone: The read terminates 3 residues before the CDR3 end, so the remaining end is supplied by the germline J gene. This chain connects TRBV7-2 to TRBJ1-1; D is possibly TRBD1 (5 bases). Germline CDR1 reads SGHTA; CDR2 reads FQGNSA. This CDR3 contains 14 residues. Here the CDR3 reads CASSQDRGYPEAFF. CDR3 DNA, as far as it was read: TGTGCCAGCAGCCAAGATCGGGGGTACCCCGAA.

For this clone: The observed sequence ends 3 residues before the CDR3 terminus, with the missing tail filled in from the germline J gene. The J gene is TRBJ2-3, the V gene TRBV20-1; maybe TRBD2 (6 bases). V was pared by 6 bases and J by 2 bases, with 12 bases between. Germline CDR1 DFQATT, CDR2 SNEGSKA (reference sequence). The CDR3 totals 13 residues. CDR3 DNA (partial): TGCAGTGCCCATAGCGGAATCACAGATACG. The encoded protein is CSAHSGITDT. The whole CDR3 sequence is CSAHSGITDTQYF.

Comment on this clone: The missing CDR3 end, 3 residues past where the read stops, is filled in from the germline J gene. The rearrangement joins TRBV5-4 to TRBJ2-3, with D maybe TRBD1 (5 bases). Germline lookup yields CDR1 SGHNT and CDR2 YYREEE (reference sequence). Trimming shortened V by 2 bases and J by 4 bases, and 11 bases separated the two germline ends. CDR3 length: 14 residues. CDR3 bases read: TGTGCCAGCAGCTTAACCAGGGTAGCAGATACG. Its translation is CASSLTRVADT. In full, the CDR3 reads CASSLTRVADTQYF. The whole variable domain, remainder taken from reference TRBV5-4 and TRBJ2-3, is ETGVTQSPTHLIKTRGQQVTLRCSSQSGHNTVSWYQQALGQGPQFIFQYYREEENGRGNFPPRFSGLQFPNYSSELNVNALELDDSALYLCASSLTRVADTQYFGPGTRLTVL.

Of note for this clone: The CDR3 end lies 3 residues beyond the end of the read and is filled in from the germline J gene. This chain joins TRBV20-1 and TRBJ1-2; the D gene is possibly TRBD1 (5 bases). The CDR3 totals 12 residues. The germline gives CDR1 DFQATT, CDR2 SNEGSKA (reference sequence). CDR3 in amino acids: CSARDRAEGYTF. CDR3 DNA, as far as it was read: TGCAGTGCTAGAGACAGGGCTGAGGGC.